The 19 T cell receptor beta chains below were found in one sample sequenced in a study of regulatory T cells in long-lasting Graves disease. Combining iRepertoire HTBI primers with Arm-PCR of CDR3 regions, the authors built TCR beta libraries. TCRdb independently ran MiXCR on the multiplex PCR reads; one entry per CDR3 protein. The sample yields roughly 500,000 distinct CDR3 sequences, about 12% seen once. Time point in this sample: newly diagnosed GD, antithyroid drugs for less than 3 months. With RNA extracted from PBMCs as input, the TCR library was made. A further study also used this sample, focusing on T cells in Graves' hyperthyroidism and ophthalmopathy.

The sample consisted of peripheral blood mononuclear cells (PBMCs), taken at new diagnosis, from a patient treated with antithyroid drugs. The receptors stem from a woman aged 25 to 39 with Graves disease.

This clonotype occurred a few times. The V gene is TRBV20-1, the J gene TRBJ2-7; 8 nucleotides agree with TRBD1. CDR3 length equals 14 residues. CDR1 and CDR2 from the germline V gene are DFQATT and SNEGSKA (reference sequence). The J segment lost 5 bases and the V segment lost 2 bases, leaving 8 bases of the junction unmatched. As DNA, the CDR3 is TGCAGTGCTAGACCCTTGGACAGGGTCCACGAGCAGTACTTC. Translation gives CSARPLDRVHEQYF.

Comments on this clonotype: With a far larger clone one base away, a read error is the likely cause. The rearrangement uses TRBV11-1 and TRBJ2-7; D may be TRBD1 or TRBD2 (5 bases each). V shed 3 bases and J shed 7 bases, with 16 bases lying between them. The V gene's germline CDR1 is SGHAT and CDR2 FQDESV (reference sequence). This CDR3 region has 14 residues. CDR3 in amino acids: CASSFNRWGNEQYF. For the CDR3, the DNA is TGTGCCAGCAGCTTTAACAGGTGGGGGAATGAGCAGTACTTC.

This clonotype was detected ten times or more. The chain recombines TRBV11-2 with TRBJ1-2, with a tentative D call TRBD1 (5 bases). This CDR3 is 15 amino acids long. Trimming shortened V by 1 base and J by 6 bases, and 15 bases separated the two germline ends. Germline-derived CDR1 and CDR2 are SGHAT and FQNNGV. The CDR3 nucleotides are TGTGCCAGCAGCTTAGTTCGGGGCCCTCGGCATGGCTACACCTTC. It yields the protein CASSLVRGPRHGYTF.

This clonotype was counted ten times or more. V is TRBV20-1 and J is TRBJ2-6; 10 bases agree with TRBD1. The CDR3 consists of 18 residues. V gave up 0 bases and J gave up 4 bases; unmatched junction bases: 9. Germline CDR1 reads DFQATT; CDR2 reads SNEGSKA (reference sequence). CDR3 region: CSARDLRDRGTGANVLTF. The DNA for the CDR3 is TGCAGTGCTAGAGATCTAAGGGACAGGGGAACCGGGGCCAACGTCCTGACTTTC.

This clonotype has ten or more counts. This rearrangement joins TRBV2 to TRBJ1-6, with D hard to call. The CDR3 length is 16 residues. Trimming removed 5 bases from V and 0 bases from J, with 11 bases in between. Germline loops: CDR1 SNHLY, CDR2 FYNNEI. The CDR3 spells CASSRPEDSYNSPLHF. CDR3 DNA sequence: TGTGCCAGCAGTCGACCGGAGGACTCCTATAATTCACCCCTCCACTTT.

This clonotype was counted at least ten times. The CDR3 loop is CASSLTGSTDTQYF. CDR3 nucleotides: TGTGCCAGCAGCCTGACAGGGAGCACAGATACGCAGTATTTT. The gene calls are TRBV11-2 and TRBJ2-3; 7 nucleotides agree with TRBD1. CDR3 length: 14 amino acids. Germline-derived CDR1 and CDR2 are SGHAT and FQNNGV. Unmatched junction bases numbered 2, after V lost 5 bases and J lost 0 bases. The full variable domain, completed using reference TRBV11-2 and TRBJ2-3, is EAGVAQSPRYKIIEKRQSVAFWCNPISGHATLYWYQQILGQGPKLLIQFQNNGVVDDSQLPKDRFSAERLKGVDSTLKIQPAKLEDSAVYLCASSLTGSTDTQYFGPGTRLTVL.

The chain uses TRBV6-5 and TRBJ1-1, with 11 bases fitting TRBD1. Trimming removed 0 bases from V and 7 bases from J; junction bases left unmatched: 1. Germline CDR1 MNHEY, CDR2 SVGAGI. This CDR3 spans 14 amino acids. The CDR3 sequence: CASSYSGTGGEAFF. DNA of the CDR3: TGTGCCAGCAGTTACTCTGGGACAGGGGGTGAAGCTTTCTTT.

This clonotype was seen repeatedly, ten times or more. The chain joins TRBV3-1 to TRBJ2-6; no clear D gene. CDR1 and CDR2 (germline): LGHDT, YNNKEL (reference sequence). Trimming left V 0 bases short and J 4 bases short, with 13 bases between. The CDR3 length is 17 residues. CDR3 coding DNA: TGTGCCAGCAGCCAAGATTCATGGCAACCCGGGGCCAACGTCCTGACTTTC. Translating it yields CASSQDSWQPGANVLTF.

There are many counts of this clonotype. The chain couples TRBV2 to TRBJ2-1, with 13 bases aligning to TRBD2. V shed 6 bases, J shed 2 bases, and the junction held 1 base outside the gene matches. The CDR3 is 15 residues long. Germline CDR1 reads SNHLY; CDR2 reads FYNNEI. CDR3 DNA sequence: TGTGCCAGCAGGGGACTAGCGGGGACCTACAATGAGCAGTTCTTC. Translated: CASRGLAGTYNEQFF.

This clonotype was observed at least ten times. The chain recombines TRBV27 with TRBJ2-3; D might be TRBD1 or TRBD2, each matching 5 bases. From germline, CDR1 is MNHEY and CDR2 SMNVEV (reference sequence). Trimming pared 5 bases from V and 3 bases from J, leaving 15 bases between. The CDR3 is 15 residues long. This CDR3 is CASSRSPWGTDTQYF. The CDR3 DNA is TGTGCCAGCAGTCGAAGTCCCTGGGGGACAGATACGCAGTATTTT.

This clonotype came up a few times. The chain uses TRBV7-2 and TRBJ1-3; D is uncertain. Trimming removed 5 bases from V and 1 base from J, with 12 bases in between. The germline V gene has CDR1 SGHTA and CDR2 FQGNSA. The CDR3 is 15 amino acids. CDR3 sequence (DNA): TGTGCCAGCAGCCCCCGGGTCCTTTCTGGAAACACCATATATTTT. It codes for CASSPRVLSGNTIYF.

This clonotype was detected many times. The J gene is TRBJ1-1, the V gene TRBV18; unclear D gene. Germline lookup yields CDR1 KGHSH and CDR2 LQKENI. Between the trimmed V and J ends, which lost 4 bases and 1 base, there was a span of 7 bases. The CDR3 contains 13 residues. This CDR3 is CASSLDQNTEAFF. DNA for the CDR3: TGTGCCAGCTCACTGGACCAGAACACTGAAGCTTTCTTT.

In its sample, this clonotype was seen a few times. CDR3 region: CSAREGNYEQYF. The CDR3 region has the DNA TGCAGTGCTAGAGAGGGAAACTACGAGCAGTACTTC. This chain uses TRBV20-1 with TRBJ2-7; D unresolved. Trimming took off 0 bases at V and 3 bases at J, with 6 bases between the two ends. The germline V gene has CDR1 DFQATT and CDR2 SNEGSKA (reference sequence). The CDR3 has 12 residues.

The sample holds many counts of this clonotype. CDR3 nucleotides: TGTGCCAGCAAGACGGGACATGCTGAAGCTTTCTTT. Residues: CASKTGHAEAFF. The chain is built from TRBV6-1 and TRBJ1-1, with D perhaps matching TRBD1 (6 bases). The ends were cut back, 7 bases at V and 6 bases at J, with 12 bases in the middle. CDR3 length: 12 residues. Germline lookup yields CDR1 MNHNS and CDR2 SASEGT.

This clonotype was detected ten times or more. The rearrangement links TRBV24-1 to TRBJ1-2, with D uncertain. From germline, CDR1 is KGHDR and CDR2 SFDVKD. The V and J ends lost 5 bases and 5 bases respectively, with 11 bases between them. This CDR3 is 13 amino acids long. Here the CDR3 reads CATSVTENYGYTF. For the CDR3, the DNA is TGTGCCACCAGTGTCACAGAAAATTATGGCTACACCTTC.

The sample holds many counts of this clonotype. V is TRBV7-9 and J is TRBJ2-7; D perhaps matches TRBD2 (5 bases). Trimming took 6 bases from V and 2 from J, leaving 14 bases between them. Germline values: CDR1 SEHNR, CDR2 FQNEAQ (reference sequence). This CDR3 spans 14 amino acids. The CDR3 spells CASRPSGGTYEQYF. CDR3 DNA sequence: TGTGCCAGCAGACCCAGTGGAGGCACCTACGAGCAGTACTTC.

Comment on this clonotype: This sequence may be a read error, since a much larger clone differs from it by one base. J is TRBJ2-7 and V is TRBV28; 8 positions agree with TRBD1. V trimming: 2 bases; J trimming: 2 bases; junction bases outside the gene matches: 5. Per the germline V gene, CDR1 is MDHEN and CDR2 is SYDVKM. The CDR3 sequence is 15 residues long. CDR3 nucleotide sequence: TGTGCCAGCAGTTTACTCAGGACAGGGACCTACGAGCAGTACTTC. It translates to CASSLLRTGTYEQYF.

J is TRBJ2-7 and V is TRBV27, with 12 bases fitting TRBD1. CDR3 length: 18 amino acids. Germline V gene data show CDR1 as MNHEY and CDR2 as SMNVEV (reference sequence). Unmatched junction bases numbered 12, after V lost 3 bases and J lost 3 bases. CDR3 DNA: TGTGCCAGCAGTTTCCGCACCCCCGGGACAGGGGGCAACTACGAGCAGTACTTC. This encodes CASSFRTPGTGGNYEQYF.

Many counts were recorded for this clonotype. The chain couples TRBV27 to TRBJ1-1; 8 bases agree with TRBD1. The V and J ends lost 6 bases and 4 bases, in that order; junction bases with no gene match: 7. This CDR3 is built from 14 residues. CDR1 and CDR2 (germline): MNHEY, SMNVEV (reference sequence). The CDR3 coding sequence is TGTGCCAGCAGATTTACAGGGGGATCCACTGAAGCTTTCTTT. Protein product: CASRFTGGSTEAFF.